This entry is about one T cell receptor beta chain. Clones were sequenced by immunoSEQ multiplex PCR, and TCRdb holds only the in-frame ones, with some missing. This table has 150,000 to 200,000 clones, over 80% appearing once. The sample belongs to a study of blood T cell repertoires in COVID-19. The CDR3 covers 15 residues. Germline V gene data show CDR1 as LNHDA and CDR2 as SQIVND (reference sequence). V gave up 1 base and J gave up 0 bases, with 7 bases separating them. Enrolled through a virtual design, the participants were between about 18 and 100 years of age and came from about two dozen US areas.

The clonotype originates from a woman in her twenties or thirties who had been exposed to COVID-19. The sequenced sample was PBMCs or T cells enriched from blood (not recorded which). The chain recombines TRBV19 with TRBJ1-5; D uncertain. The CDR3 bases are TGTGCCAGTAGTATAGTAGCAGTTAGCAATCAGCCCCAGCATTTT. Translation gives CASSIVAVSNQPQHF.